The 13 T cell receptor beta chains below come from one sample, sequenced in a study of blood T cell repertoires in COVID-19. Using immunoSEQ multiplex PCR, the repertoire was profiled, and TCRdb retains in-frame clones only, with some absent. The table lists 140,000 to 150,000 clones, about 82% of them singletons, with less than 7% in the top ten. Specimen: PBMCs or T cells enriched from blood (not recorded which). These receptors came from a woman in her thirties or forties who had recovered from COVID-19.

A remark on this clone: Other nucleotide sequences in the sample specify the same CDR3. The rearrangement uses TRBV6-5 and TRBJ2-2; the match to TRBD1 covers 7 bases. This CDR3 comprises 13 residues. CDR1 and CDR2 from the germline V gene are MNHEY and SVGAGI. V trimming: 9 bases; J trimming: 4 bases; junction bases outside the gene matches: 5. In nucleotides, the CDR3 is TGTGCCAGTTCCCCAGGGGGCACCGGGGAGCTGTTTTTT. Translation gives CASSPGGTGELFF.

The chain has TRBV4-1 and TRBJ2-7; D possibly corresponds to TRBD1 (7 bases). The CDR3 has 15 amino acids. Germline lookup yields CDR1 MGHRA and CDR2 YSYEKL. V was cut by 0 bases and J by 2 bases, with 11 bases left in between. CDR3 protein: CASSQDPGGTYEQYF. CDR3 DNA sequence: TGCGCCAGCAGCCAAGATCCAGGGGGGACCTACGAGCAGTACTTC.

V and J are TRBV3-1 (or the pseudogene TRBV3-2) and TRBJ2-7, with D tentatively TRBD2 (5 bases). Germline CDR1 is LGHDT and CDR2 is YNNKEL (reference sequence). Trimming stripped 3 bases from V and 2 bases from J, with 11 bases between. The length of the CDR3 is 14 residues. The CDR3 is CASSQGVDTYEQYF. The CDR3 bases are TGTGCCAGCAGCCAGGGAGTAGACACCTACGAGCAGTACTTC.

This chain joins TRBV30 and TRBJ1-6, with D possibly TRBD1 on 6 matching bases. The length of the CDR3 is 13 residues. Germline assignment: CDR1 GTSNPN and CDR2 SVGIG (reference sequence). Trimming cost V 4 bases and J 7 bases, with 11 bases left between them. This CDR3 is CAWNREGNSPLHF. The CDR3 region has the DNA TGTGCCTGGAACAGGGAGGGGAATTCACCCCTCCACTTT. Combining the CDR3 with reference TRBV30 and TRBJ1-6 gives the whole variable domain SQTIHQWPATLVQPVGSPLSLECTVEGTSNPNLYWYRQAAGRGLQLLFYSVGIGQISSEVPQNLSASRPQDRQFILSSKKLLLSDSGFYLCAWNREGNSPLHFGNGTRLTVT.

This rearrangement joins TRBV2 to TRBJ2-7, with D unclear. Trimming took 7 bases from V and 1 from J, leaving 5 bases between them. The CDR3 totals 11 residues. Germline CDR1 reads SNHLY; CDR2 reads FYNNEI. For the CDR3, the DNA is TGTGCCAGCAAACTTTCCTACGAGCAGTACTTC. This gives the protein CASKLSYEQYF.

This chain uses TRBV5-1 with TRBJ1-4, with 7 nucleotides matching TRBD1. This CDR3 has 15 amino acids. V lost 2 bases, J lost 5 bases, and 6 bases stayed unmatched. Germline V gene data show CDR1 as SGHRS and CDR2 as YFSETQ. CDR3 sequence (DNA): TGCGCCAGCAGCTTTGGGACAGTTAACAATGAAAAACTGTTTTTT. Encoded protein: CASSFGTVNNEKLFF.

The chain has TRBV18 and TRBJ2-3, with 9 positions matching TRBD1. CDR1 is KGHSH and CDR2 is LQKENI in the germline V gene. The CDR3 is 16 residues long. V lost 6 bases and J lost 6; bases outside the gene matches: 13. The CDR3 coding sequence is TGTGCCAGCTCCCCCAGAGGGACAGGGTTCCTGGATACGCAGTATTTT. Its translation is CASSPRGTGFLDTQYF.

This clone has a single count. The genes are TRBV5-1 and TRBJ2-3, with 9 bases that match TRBD2. The CDR3 is 20 residues long. From germline, CDR1 is SGHRS and CDR2 YFSETQ. V was clipped by 0 bases and J by 1 base; unmatched bases: 15. The CDR3 DNA is TGCGCCAGCAGCTTGGGTAGCGGGAGTAGTCCCTTAAGGGGCACAGATACGCAGTATTTT. Amino acid sequence: CASSLGSGSSPLRGTDTQYF.

The CDR3 reads CAISDPGLAGSSTDTQYF. In DNA, the CDR3 is TGTGCCATCAGTGACCCGGGACTAGCGGGTTCTAGCACAGATACGCAGTATTTT. The rearrangement uses TRBV10-3 and TRBJ2-3; TRBD2 matches at 12 bases. Germline lookup yields CDR1 ENHRY and CDR2 SYGVKD. This CDR3 has 18 amino acids. V shed 3 bases, J shed 0 bases, and the junction held 7 bases outside the gene matches.

V is TRBV7-6 and J is TRBJ1-3, with 9 positions matching TRBD1. The CDR3 runs 16 residues. Looked up from germline, CDR1 is SGHVS and CDR2 is FNYEAQ. Trimming took 5 bases from V and 0 from J; bases not matched to a gene: 5. The CDR3 here is CASSLGQGTSGNTIYF. In DNA form, the CDR3 reads TGTGCCAGCAGCCTCGGACAGGGGACCTCTGGAAACACCATATATTTT.

The rearrangement links TRBV7-9 to TRBJ1-5; no clear D gene. The germline CDR1 and CDR2 sequences are SEHNR and FQNEAQ (reference sequence). V lost 2 bases to trimming and J lost 6 bases, with 11 bases between them. The CDR3 runs 14 residues. CDR3: CASSLPGTGQPQHF. The CDR3 nucleotides are TGTGCCAGCAGCTTACCGGGAACCGGTCAGCCCCAGCATTTT.

This clone was seen more than once but under ten times. The chain uses TRBV2 and TRBJ2-3; 8 nucleotides agree with TRBD2. The germline CDR1 and CDR2 sequences are SNHLY and FYNNEI. V shed 7 bases, J shed 6 bases, and the junction held 12 bases outside the gene matches. CDR3 length: 15 residues. CDR3 bases: TGTGCCAGCACTGAGACCCGGGGGGGGTTCGATACGCAGTATTTT. Its protein product is CASTETRGGFDTQYF.

This chain joins TRBV6-5 and TRBJ1-2; 9 nucleotides line up with TRBD1. From germline, CDR1 is MNHEY and CDR2 SVGAGI. With V trimmed by 6 bases and J by 6 bases, 11 bases remained unmatched. This CDR3 is built from 15 residues. The CDR3 is CASSPPADRGNGYTF. The CDR3 bases are TGTGCCAGCAGCCCCCCCGCCGACAGGGGGAATGGCTACACCTTC.